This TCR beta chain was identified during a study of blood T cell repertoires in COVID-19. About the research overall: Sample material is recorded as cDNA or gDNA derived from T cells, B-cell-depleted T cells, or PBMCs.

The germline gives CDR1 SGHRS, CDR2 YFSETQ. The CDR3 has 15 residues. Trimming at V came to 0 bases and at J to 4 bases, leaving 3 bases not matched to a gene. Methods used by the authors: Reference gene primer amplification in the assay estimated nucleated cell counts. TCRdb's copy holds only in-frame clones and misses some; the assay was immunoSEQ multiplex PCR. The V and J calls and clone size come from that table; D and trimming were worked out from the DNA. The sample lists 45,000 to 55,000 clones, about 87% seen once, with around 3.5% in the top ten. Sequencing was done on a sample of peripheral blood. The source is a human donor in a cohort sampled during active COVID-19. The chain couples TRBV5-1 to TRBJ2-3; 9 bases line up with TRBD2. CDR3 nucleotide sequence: TGCGCCAGCAGCTTGGAGGTAGCGGGGGCAGATACGCAGTATTTT. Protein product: CASSLEVAGADTQYF.